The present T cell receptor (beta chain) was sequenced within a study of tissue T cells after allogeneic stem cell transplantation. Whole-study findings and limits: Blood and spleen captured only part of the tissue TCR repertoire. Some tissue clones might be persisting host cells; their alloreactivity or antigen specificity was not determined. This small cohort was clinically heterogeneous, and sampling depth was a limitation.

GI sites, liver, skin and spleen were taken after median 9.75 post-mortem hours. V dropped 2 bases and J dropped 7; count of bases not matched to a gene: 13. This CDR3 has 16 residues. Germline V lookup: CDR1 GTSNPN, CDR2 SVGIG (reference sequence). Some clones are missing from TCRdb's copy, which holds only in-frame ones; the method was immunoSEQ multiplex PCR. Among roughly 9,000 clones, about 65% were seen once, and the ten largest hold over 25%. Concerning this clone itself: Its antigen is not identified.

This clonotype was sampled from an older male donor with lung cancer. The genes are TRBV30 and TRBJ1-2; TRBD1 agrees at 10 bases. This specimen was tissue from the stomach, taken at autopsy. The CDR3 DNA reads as TGTGCCTGGAGTCCAGGGGACAGGGGCGCACCTTTTGGCTACACCTTC. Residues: CAWSPGDRGAPFGYTF. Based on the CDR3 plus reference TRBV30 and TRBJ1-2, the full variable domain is SQTIHQWPATLVQPVGSPLSLECTVEGTSNPNLYWYRQAAGRGLQLLFYSVGIGQISSEVPQNLSASRPQDRQFILSSKKLLLSDSGFYLCAWSPGDRGAPFGYTFGSGTRLTVV.